A single sample is the source of the 10 T cell receptor beta chains below, sequenced in a study of cytomegalovirus exposure and HLA in healthy donors. PCR amplification relied on 60 Vbeta primers (plus 13 Jbeta primers). TCRdb's copy holds only in-frame clones and misses some; the assay was immunoSEQ multiplex PCR. This table holds some 94,000 clones, around 70% found once. Sequenced: PBMCs. The receptor source for this set is a man aged 50 to 60 in good health and CMV-seronegative.

The chain links TRBV29-1 to TRBJ2-5; D is undetermined. Looked up from germline, CDR1 is SQVTM and CDR2 is ANQGSEA. The CDR3 is 12 amino acids. Trimming stripped 4 bases from V and 4 bases from J, with 10 bases between. CDR3 coding DNA: TGCAGCGTTGTCTCCGGCGGAGAGACCCAGTACTTC. Its protein is CSVVSGGETQYF.

This chain connects TRBV6-6 to TRBJ2-5; D is possibly TRBD1 (5 bases). CDR3 length: 14 residues. The V gene's germline CDR1 is MNHNY and CDR2 SVGAGI (reference sequence). Trimming cost V 2 bases and J 0 bases, with 7 bases left between them. The CDR3: CASSYGADQETQYF. DNA for the CDR3: TGTGCCAGCAGTTACGGGGCAGACCAAGAGACCCAGTACTTC.

This clone was observed a few times. V usage is TRBV7-2 and J usage is TRBJ2-3, with D maybe TRBD1 (6 bases). Germline CDR1 reads SGHTA; CDR2 reads FQGNSA. The CDR3 consists of 14 residues. Trimming removed 5 bases at V and 3 bases at J, with 12 bases between. Here the CDR3 DNA reads TGTGCCAGCAGCCCCCAACAGGGAACAGATACGCAGTATTTT. Its protein is CASSPQQGTDTQYF.

This clone came up a few times. The chain couples TRBV4-3 to TRBJ2-2; 8 bases are a match to TRBD1. This CDR3 has 16 amino acids. V shed 0 bases, J shed 3 bases, and the junction held 3 bases outside the gene matches. Germline lookup yields CDR1 LGHNA and CDR2 YSLEER. This CDR3 is CASSQDGQGDTGELFF. As DNA, the CDR3 is TGCGCCAGCAGCCAAGACGGACAGGGTGACACCGGGGAGCTGTTTTTT.

V is TRBV15 and J is TRBJ2-4; 10 bases align to TRBD1. Germline trimming cut 6 bases from V and 9 bases from J; bases unmatched to any gene: 5. The CDR3 spans 13 residues. Germline V gene sequence: CDR1 LNHNV, CDR2 YYDKDF (reference sequence). CDR3 sequence: CATSGDRGGIQYF. DNA for the CDR3: TGTGCCACCAGTGGGGACAGGGGAGGCATTCAGTACTTC.

The V and J genes are TRBV11-2 and TRBJ2-2; 8 bases are shared with TRBD1. The germline V gene has CDR1 SGHAT and CDR2 FQNNGV. The CDR3 sequence is 16 residues long. J gave up 4 bases and V 5 bases, and 9 bases lay outside the gene matches. The CDR3, as DNA: TGTGCCAGCAGCCTAGTCCCAGGGGGCGGCACCGGGGAGCTGTTTTTT. Amino acid sequence: CASSLVPGGGTGELFF. The full variable domain, its missing parts supplied by reference TRBV11-2 and TRBJ2-2, is EAGVAQSPRYKIIEKRQSVAFWCNPISGHATLYWYQQILGQGPKLLIQFQNNGVVDDSQLPKDRFSAERLKGVDSTLKIQPAKLEDSAVYLCASSLVPGGGTGELFFGEGSRLTVL.

The rearrangement uses TRBV30 and TRBJ2-3; 9 positions match TRBD1. The CDR3 has 14 amino acids. Trimming took 6 bases from V and 1 from J; bases not matched to a gene: 5. CDR1 is GTSNPN and CDR2 is SVGIG in the germline V gene (reference sequence). In nucleotides, the CDR3 is TGTGCCTGCGCCGGGACAGGGCGCACAGATACGCAGTATTTT. Residues: CACAGTGRTDTQYF.

This chain's CDR3 is CASSPRGTQYF. The CDR3 coding sequence is TGTGCCAGCAGTCCCCGGGGTACGCAGTATTTT. This rearrangement joins TRBV11-3 to TRBJ2-3; D might be TRBD2 (5 bases). The germline V and J ends were trimmed by 6 bases and 8 bases, with 9 bases remaining between them. The CDR3 covers 11 residues. Germline V gene sequence: CDR1 SGHNT, CDR2 YENEEA.

This chain joins TRBV18 and TRBJ1-5; 9 nucleotides agree with TRBD1. V was clipped by 3 bases and J by 4 bases; unmatched bases: 1. Germline V lookup: CDR1 KGHSH, CDR2 LQKENI. The CDR3 is 14 amino acids. The CDR3 sequence: CASSPGQGNQPQHF. The DNA for the CDR3 is TGTGCCAGCTCACCGGGACAGGGAAATCAGCCCCAGCATTTT.

In the case of this clone: Additional DNA sequences in this sample encode the identical CDR3. This chain links TRBV29-1 with TRBJ2-3; TRBD2 is a possible D gene (6 bases). Deletions cut 2 bases from V and 5 bases from J, with 11 bases between. The germline CDR1 and CDR2 sequences are SQVTM and ANQGSEA. The CDR3 is 13 amino acids. CDR3 nucleotide sequence: TGCAGCGTTGAACCGGGAGCGGGAGATACGCAGTATTTT. As protein: CSVEPGAGDTQYF.